This T cell receptor beta chain came from a study of blood T cell repertoires in COVID-19. Participants spanned ages roughly 18 to 95 years and resided in roughly 22 US areas. Which cohort a participant joined came from the clinical history participants gave. Germline CDR1 and CDR2: ENHRY and SYGVKD. V trimming: 5 bases; J trimming: 0 bases; junction bases outside the gene matches: 4. The CDR3 covers 15 residues. In the authors' methods: Nucleated cell counts were estimated from reference gene primer amplification. TCRdb's table, derived via immunoSEQ multiplex PCR, lists solely in-frame clones and lacks some. V and J calls plus clone size are reproduced from that table; the DNA served to infer D and trimming. This sample yields 200,000 to 250,000 clones, of which just over 90% are seen a single time; approximately 2% belongs to the top ten.

The source of this sequence is a young woman who had recovered from COVID-19. The sample taken for sequencing was PBMCs or T cells enriched from blood (not recorded which). The chain links TRBV10-3 to TRBJ1-5, with 7 bases identical to TRBD1. CDR3 sequence: CAISIDRDSNQPQHF. CDR3 coding DNA: TGTGCCATCAGTATCGACAGGGATAGCAATCAGCCCCAGCATTTT.